Below, 7 T cell receptor beta chains from the same sample are listed, as sequenced in a study of radiotherapy plus CTLA-4 blockade in lung cancer. Produced via immunoSEQ multiplex PCR; TCRdb's table is partial and in-frame only. The sample holds 70,000 to 100,000 clones; around 85% are singletons and the top ten take about 2%. The sequencing used peripheral blood, collected from a patient treated with radiotherapy plus ipilimumab. The receptors come from a human donor with non-small cell lung cancer who had a partial response to radiotherapy plus ipilimumab.

The chain couples TRBV10-1 to TRBJ2-3; maybe TRBD2 (6 bases). Germline CDR1 and CDR2: WNHNN and SYGVQD (reference sequence). The V end was cut by 2 bases, the J end by 3 bases, with 12 bases between. The length of the CDR3 is 15 residues. CDR3 DNA sequence: TGCGCCAGCAGTGAGGGGGTCGGGAGAACAGATACGCAGTATTTT. Its protein product is CASSEGVGRTDTQYF.

The gene calls are TRBV19 and TRBJ1-2; D is unclear. The CDR3 contains 15 residues. Germline-derived CDR1 and CDR2 are LNHDA and SQIVND (reference sequence). V shed 7 bases and J shed 6 bases, with 21 bases lying between them. The CDR3 DNA is TGTGCCAGTACCGCTCCCGGAGGGAATTTTGATGGCTACACCTTC. It specifies CASTAPGGNFDGYTF. Full variable domain (missing parts from reference TRBV19 and TRBJ1-2): DGGITQSPKYLFRKEGQNVTLSCEQNLNHDAMYWYRQDPGQGLRLIYYSQIVNDFQKGDIAEGYSVSREKKESFPLTVTSAQKNPTAFYLCASTAPGGNFDGYTFGSGTRLTVV.

The chain carries TRBV7-9 and TRBJ2-7, with a weak D call TRBD2 (5 bases). V gave up 5 bases and J gave up 6 bases, with 17 bases separating them. This CDR3 comprises 14 residues. Per germline, CDR1 SEHNR and CDR2 FQNEAQ (reference sequence). CDR3 amino acids: CASSAAPRGAEQYF. The CDR3 DNA reads TGTGCCAGCAGCGCTGCCCCCCGGGGAGCCGAGCAGTACTTC.

The V and J genes are TRBV19 and TRBJ2-7; TRBD2 agrees at 10 bases. The CDR3 extends over 15 amino acids. Germline CDR1 reads LNHDA; CDR2 reads SQIVND (reference sequence). The trim removed 3 bases at V and 7 bases at J, leaving 9 bases unmatched. CDR3 sequence reads: CASSMVLAGEMEQYF. CDR3 DNA: TGTGCCAGTAGTATGGTTCTAGCGGGAGAGATGGAGCAGTACTTC.

The chain uses TRBV11-1 and TRBJ2-5, with TRBD2 identical over 14 bases. This CDR3 is built from 17 residues. Germline V gene data show CDR1 as SGHAT and CDR2 as FQDESV (reference sequence). J lost 5 bases, V lost 5 bases, and 10 bases had no gene match. CDR3 protein: CASSPGTSGSPAETQYF. CDR3 bases: TGTGCCAGCAGCCCTGGGACTAGCGGGAGCCCCGCTGAGACCCAGTACTTC.

There are a few counts of this clone. The chain is built from TRBV28 and TRBJ1-1; no reliable D call. V was trimmed by 5 bases and J by 4 bases, leaving 8 bases between them. CDR1 MDHEN and CDR2 SYDVKM come from the germline V gene. The CDR3 is made up of 12 amino acids. CDR3 protein: CASSPGFTEAFF. The CDR3 bases are TGTGCCAGCAGTCCGGGGTTCACTGAAGCTTTCTTT.

This sequence joins TRBV28 and TRBJ2-2, with TRBD2 matching over 11 bases. The junction had 4 bases not matched to a gene; V was cut back by 8 bases and J by 2 bases. This CDR3 has 15 amino acids. Germline V gene sequence: CDR1 MDHEN, CDR2 SYDVKM. The CDR3 loop reads CASLTSGSNTGELFF. DNA for the CDR3: TGTGCCAGCCTTACTAGCGGGAGTAACACCGGGGAGCTGTTTTTT. The variable domain in full, with the rest retrieved from reference TRBV28 and TRBJ2-2, is DVKVTQSSRYLVKRTGEKVFLECVQDMDHENMFWYRQDPGLGLRLIYFSYDVKMKEKGDIPEGYSVSREKKERFSLILESASTNQTSMYLCASLTSGSNTGELFFGEGSRLTVL.